Listed below are T cell receptor beta chains from one sample, sequenced in a study of cytomegalovirus exposure and HLA in healthy donors. Libraries were prepared by immunoSEQ multiplex PCR; TCRdb keeps only in-frame clonotypes and omits some of them. The sample has 55,000 to 75,000 clones, 90% to 95% seen once. Sequences were obtained from PBMCs. The receptors were gathered from a man aged 18 to 30 in good health and CMV-seronegative. Each CDR3 is given with its conserved first and last residue. D genes are given only for firm matches. For some rows the clone size is stated as once, few or many, or as a class when expanded; others skip it.

>TRBJ2-3|TRBV27|.|.
TGTGCCAGCAGACCCCTTGGGGGGGGCCCCAGCACAGATACGCAGTATTTT
CASRPLGGGPSTDTQYF
>TRBJ2-3|TRBV5-4|.|TRBD2
TGTGCCAGCAGCATCGGACTAGCGGGAGCCACAGATACGCAGTATTTT
CASSIGLAGATDTQYF
>TRBJ1-5|TRBV28|.|.
TGTGCCAGCAGCCTGAATCAGCCCCAGCATTTT
CASSLNQPQHF
>TRBJ2-7|TRBV14|.|.
TGTGCCAGCAGCCTCGGATACTACTACGAGCAGTACTTC
CASSLGYYYEQYF
>TRBJ1-2|TRBV19|.|.
TGTGCCAGTAGGAAAGGAGGCTATGGCTACACCTTC
CASRKGGYGYTF
>TRBJ2-3|TRBV14|.|TRBD2
TGTGCCAGCAGCAGGCCAGGGAGGGGCACAGATACGCAGTATTTT
CASSRPGRGTDTQYF
>TRBJ2-1|TRBV9|.|TRBD2
TGTGCCAGCAGACTAGCGGGAGGGAACAATGAGCAGTTCTTC
CASRLAGGNNEQFF
>TRBJ2-1|TRBV5-5|.|.
TGTGCCAGCAGCTATAACTACAATGAGCAGTTCTTC
CASSYNYNEQFF
>TRBJ2-1|TRBV18|.|.
TGTGCCAGCTCACCAGAGATCCGAGGTGAGCAGTTCTTC
CASSPEIRGEQFF
>TRBJ2-1|TRBV28|.|TRBD2
TGTGCCAGCAGTTCGACTAGCCGTTCCTACAATGAGCAGTTCTTC
CASSSTSRSYNEQFF
>TRBJ2-7|TRBV6-1|.|TRBD1
TGTGCCAGCATCTCCAGGGGGCGCAGCGACGAGCAGTACTTC
CASISRGRSDEQYF
>TRBJ2-2|TRBV19|.|.
TGTGCCAGTCTTGAGAGAAGCCACACCGGGGAGCTGTTTTTT
CASLERSHTGELFF
>TRBJ2-1|TRBV4-1|.|TRBD1
TGCGCCAGCAGCCAGCTACCTCCCGGGACAGGGCTTTCCTACAATGAGCAGTTCTTC
CASSQLPPGTGLSYNEQFF
>TRBJ2-3|TRBV13|.|.
TGTGCCAGCAACCTTCGAAGGGGCAGGAACACAGATACGCAGTATTTT
CASNLRRGRNTDTQYF
>TRBJ2-7|TRBV9|.|TRBD2
TGTGCCAGCAGCGTAGACGTCGGCGGGAGTATCTACGAGCAGTACTTC
CASSVDVGGSIYEQYF
>TRBJ2-7|TRBV5-1|.|.
TGCGCCAGCAGCTTGGGGGCAGACCTCTACGAGCAGTACTTC
CASSLGADLYEQYF
>TRBJ2-5|TRBV30|.|TRBD1
TGTGCCTGGAGGAGTTACAGAACAGGGGCGGTTGGGGAGACCCAGTACTTC
CAWRSYRTGAVGETQYF
>TRBJ2-7|TRBV28|.|.
TGTGCCAGCAGTTCGACTAGATACGAGCAGTACTTC
CASSSTRYEQYF
>TRBJ2-2|TRBV9|.|.
TGTGCCAGCAGCGTAGACGGGGGAAGGGAGCTGTTTTTT
CASSVDGGRELFF
>TRBJ1-5|TRBV9|.|TRBD1
TGTGCCAGCAGCGATACAGGGGGGGATCAGCCCCAGCATTTT
CASSDTGGDQPQHF
>TRBJ1-5|TRBV13|.|.
TGTGCCAGCAGCTTCCTCAATCAGCCCCAGCATTTT
CASSFLNQPQHF
>TRBJ2-2|TRBV29-1|.|.
TGCAGCGTTAAAACCGGGATGGACACCGGGGAGCTGTTTTTT
CSVKTGMDTGELFF
>TRBJ2-1|TRBV7-2|.|.
TGTGCCAGCAGCTTAGTTTCTAGTAGCGGTGAGCAGTTCTTC
CASSLVSSSGEQFF
>TRBJ2-1|TRBV7-2|.|TRBD2
TGTGCCAGCAGCTTCTGGACTAGCGGGACGAGGAATGAGCAGTTCTTC
CASSFWTSGTRNEQFF
>TRBJ2-3|TRBV29-1|.|.
TGCAGCGTTGAACTCCGCAGGATGGTCAAGGATACGCAGTATTTT
CSVELRRMVKDTQYF
>TRBJ2-1|TRBV5-4|.|TRBD1
TGTGCCAGCAGCGATCGGACAGGGAACTACAATGAGCAGTTCTTC
CASSDRTGNYNEQFF
>TRBJ2-1|TRBV15|.|.
TGTGCCACCAGCAGACCTATCCCAGGAGCAGGGGAGAATGAGCAGTTCTTC
CATSRPIPGAGENEQFF
>TRBJ1-4|TRBV28|.|TRBD1
TGTGCCAGCAGTTCTGTCCCCTTCACAGGGGCTAATGAAAAACTGTTTTTT
CASSSVPFTGANEKLFF
>TRBJ1-1|TRBV25-1|.|.
TGTGCCAGCAGTCAATACTACCTCGGGGCTTTCTTT
CASSQYYLGAFF
>TRBJ2-7|TRBV4-3|.|.
TGCGCCAGCAGCCACCAGACAGACTCCTACGAGCAGTACTTC
CASSHQTDSYEQYF
>TRBJ2-2|TRBV19|.|.
TGTGCCAGTAGATACAGGGAAATTACCGGGGAGCTGTTTTTT
CASRYREITGELFF
>TRBJ2-7|TRBV6-6|.|.
TGTGCCAGCAGTTACTCGGGCCAGGGCTACGAGCAGTACTTC
CASSYSGQGYEQYF
>TRBJ2-2|TRBV19|few|.
TGTGCCAGTAGTATTGTCTATTCGAACACCGGGGAGCTGTTTTTT
CASSIVYSNTGELFF
>TRBJ2-1|TRBV4-1|.|TRBD2
TGCGCCAGCAGCCTGAAACCCGGGCTAGCGGGGGATTCCTACAATGAGCAGTTCTTC
CASSLKPGLAGDSYNEQFF
>TRBJ2-5|TRBV14|.|.
TGTGCCAGCAGCCAAGAGCTGACCGGGAGCCAAGAGACCCAGTACTTC
CASSQELTGSQETQYF
>TRBJ1-5|TRBV9|.|TRBD1
TGTGCCAGCAGCGGGAGATCCGGGACAGGTGAGGCTCAGCCCCAGCATTTT
CASSGRSGTGEAQPQHF
>TRBJ2-1|TRBV19|.|TRBD2
TGTGCCAGTAGTATACTTGGCTCCGGGAGGCCTAACAATGAGCAGTTCTTC
CASSILGSGRPNNEQFF
>TRBJ2-3|TRBV5-4|.|.
TGTGCCAGCAGCTTGGAGCTAGGCTCAGATACGCAGTATTTT
CASSLELGSDTQYF
>TRBJ2-5|TRBV11-1|.|TRBD1
TGTGCCAGCAGCTTACCGGACAGGGCGGTGACCCAGTACTTC
CASSLPDRAVTQYF
>TRBJ2-1|TRBV5-1|.|TRBD2
TGCGCCAGCAGCTCAAAATATACTAGCGGGAGGCTAGTAGATGAGCAGTTCTTC
CASSSKYTSGRLVDEQFF
>TRBJ2-7|TRBV27|.|TRBD2
TGTGCCAGCAGTAAGACTAGCGGGAGTCAGACCTACGAGCAGTACTTC
CASSKTSGSQTYEQYF
>TRBJ2-5|TRBV6-5|.|.
TGTGCCAGCAGTTACCAAACAGGGAAATTAGAGACCCAGTACTTC
CASSYQTGKLETQYF
>TRBJ1-1|TRBV18|.|.
TGTGCCAGCTCACCAAGCGAGAACACTGAAGCTTTCTTT
CASSPSENTEAFF
>TRBJ2-1|TRBV7-3|.|.
TGTGCCAGCAGCTTGTCGAGCTCCTACAATGAGCAGTTCTTC
CASSLSSSYNEQFF
>TRBJ2-2|TRBV9|.|.
TGTGCCAGCAGCAGAGGGGGGGCGGGAGATCCCGGGGAGCTGTTTTTT
CASSRGGAGDPGELFF
>TRBJ2-7|TRBV4-3|.|TRBD1
TGCGCCAGCAGCCAGGGTTTTAACTGGGACAGGGGACACGAGCAGTACTTC
CASSQGFNWDRGHEQYF
>TRBJ2-5|TRBV18|.|.
TGTGCCAGCTCACCCATGAGCGGCCAAGAGACCCAGTACTTC
CASSPMSGQETQYF
>TRBJ1-3|TRBV9|.|.
TGTGCCAGCAGCAGTCAGGGTTCCTCTGGAAACACCATATATTTT
CASSSQGSSGNTIYF
>TRBJ1-2|TRBV7-2|.|TRBD1
TGTGCCAGCAGCTTAAGGACAGGGAAGGACTATGGCTACACCTTC
CASSLRTGKDYGYTF
>TRBJ2-7|TRBV4-2|.|TRBD2
TGTGCCAGCAGCCAAGATTGGACTAGCGGGAGGCCTCGAATCTTC
CASSQDWTSGRPRIF
>TRBJ1-5|TRBV27|once|.
TGTGCCAGCAGTTTAAGGGGAAGTAGCAATCAGCCCCAGCATTTT
CASSLRGSSNQPQHF
>TRBJ2-3|TRBV7-9|.|TRBD2
TGTGCCAGCAGCCTCGGGACTAGCGCCGATACGCAGTATTTT
CASSLGTSADTQYF
>TRBJ1-5|TRBV6-4|.|.
TGTGCCAGCATTATGACACCGGACTCTCCTCAGCCCCAGCATTTT
CASIMTPDSPQPQHF
>TRBJ2-7|TRBV11-3|.|TRBD2
TGTGCCAGCAGCCTCCTTCTAGCGGGAGACACACGGGGGGAGCAGTACTTC
CASSLLLAGDTRGEQYF
>TRBJ2-7|TRBV27|medium-sized|.
TGTGCCAGCGGGATATCCGTGGGAGCGGGCGGCGAGCAGTACTTC
CASGISVGAGGEQYF
>TRBJ2-7|TRBV7-8|.|TRBD2
TGTGCCAGCAGCTTATCTAGCGGGAGGGCCTACGAGCAGTACTTC
CASSLSSGRAYEQYF
>TRBJ2-7|TRBV5-1|.|.
TGCGCCAGCAGCTTCGGGCTAGCTGACGACTCCTACGAGCAGTACTTC
CASSFGLADDSYEQYF